This T cell receptor beta chain comes out of a study of control samples from healthy donors and cancer patients. The protocol was immunoSEQ multiplex PCR, while the TCRdb copy is restricted to in-frame clones and leaves out a portion. Of 150,000 or so clones listed, roughly 93% are singletons. Material for sequencing was blood. This TCR was sampled from a man aged 18 to 29 in good health.

The CDR3 spells CASSFHRLYEQYF. The DNA of the CDR3 is TGTGCCAGCAGTTTTCACAGGCTCTACGAGCAGTACTTC. The J gene is TRBJ2-7, the V gene TRBV28, with a tentative D call TRBD1 (5 bases). The CDR3 extends over 13 amino acids. Germline V gene sequence: CDR1 MDHEN, CDR2 SYDVKM. V was clipped by 3 bases and J by 3 bases, with 9 bases between them.